These 24 T cell receptor beta chains share one sample of origin, sequenced in a study of shared clonotypes between healthy human individuals. The table came from immunoSEQ multiplex PCR; TCRdb's copy has only in-frame clones and leaves some out. The sample records roughly 200,000 clones, 60% to 75% being singletons. The sequenced material came from memory CD4+ T cells sorted from blood. Subset described: CD45RA-negative fraction. Source of these receptors: a man between 25 and 39 years old in good health.

The chain is built from TRBV11-2 and TRBJ2-2; D is possibly TRBD2 (5 bases). Between the trimmed V and J ends, which lost 2 bases and 4 bases, there was a span of 17 bases. Looked up from germline, CDR1 is SGHAT and CDR2 is FQNNGV. There are 17 residues in the CDR3. The CDR3: CASSLILLGSGTGELFF. The CDR3 DNA sequence: TGTGCCAGCAGCTTAATCCTCCTGGGGAGCGGCACCGGGGAGCTGTTTTTT.

This chain uses TRBV27 with TRBJ2-7; D assignment may be TRBD1 or TRBD2 (7 bases each). V was cut by 6 bases and J by 5 bases, with 14 bases left in between. CDR1 and CDR2 from the germline V gene are MNHEY and SMNVEV (reference sequence). The CDR3 is 13 residues long. The CDR3, as DNA: TGTGCCAGCAGGCCGACAGGGAGGGACGAGCAGTACTTC. This sequence encodes CASRPTGRDEQYF.

The gene calls are TRBV6-6 and TRBJ1-1; possibly TRBD1 for D (5 bases). Trimming left V 0 bases short and J 4 bases short, with 12 bases between. CDR3 length equals 15 residues. CDR1 MNHNY and CDR2 SVGAGI come from the germline V gene (reference sequence). CDR3 in amino acids: CASSYSILGGTEAFF. DNA for the CDR3: TGTGCCAGCAGTTACTCGATTCTGGGGGGCACTGAAGCTTTCTTT.

The gene calls are TRBV2 and TRBJ1-4; D not resolved. Germline lookup yields CDR1 SNHLY and CDR2 FYNNEI. With 6 bases removed from V and 8 bases from J, the gap between germline ends came to 13 bases. There are 13 residues in the CDR3. CDR3 DNA: TGTGCCAGCAGGGCCTCCTCATGGGAAAAACTGTTTTTT. Its translation is CASRASSWEKLFF.

This clone was recorded only once. The chain couples TRBV19 to TRBJ2-7, with D perhaps TRBD1 or TRBD2 (6 bases each). V was cut by 5 bases and J by 5 bases, with 25 bases left in between. The CDR3 has 17 residues. CDR1 LNHDA and CDR2 SQIVND come from the germline V gene (reference sequence). The CDR3 loop reads CASSPSPGNGGGNEQYF. CDR3 nucleotides: TGTGCCAGTAGTCCATCGCCGGGTAATGGGGGCGGGAACGAGCAGTACTTC.

This chain links TRBV5-1 with TRBJ2-6; no definite D call. V shed 2 bases and J shed 0 bases, with 6 bases lying between them. The CDR3 sequence is 15 residues long. The V gene's germline CDR1 is SGHRS and CDR2 YFSETQ. CDR3: CASSFSNSGANVLTF. The DNA for the CDR3 is TGCGCCAGCAGCTTCTCTAACTCTGGGGCCAACGTCCTGACTTTC. The full variable domain, rest sourced from reference TRBV5-1 and TRBJ2-6, is KAGVTQTPRYLIKTRGQQVTLSCSPISGHRSVSWYQQTPGQGLQFLFEYFSETQRNKGNFPGRFSGRQFSNSRSEMNVSTLELGDSALYLCASSFSNSGANVLTFGAGSRLTVL.

The genes are TRBV21-1 and TRBJ1-1; no DNA check was done on the table's D call, TRBD1. TRBV21-1 is termed a pseudogene. This CDR3 spans 16 amino acids. CDR3 sequence: CASSKAHGTGGALAFF. CDR3 nucleotides: TGTGCCAGCAGCAAAGCCCACGGGACAGGGGGCGCGTTAGCTTTCTTT.

The chain has TRBV6-1 and TRBJ2-7; 8 nucleotides align to TRBD1. Germline CDR1 reads MNHNS; CDR2 reads SASEGT. The CDR3 totals 14 residues. V lost 3 bases, J lost 4 bases, and 5 bases stayed unmatched. The CDR3 spells CASSDAGQVYEQYF. The CDR3, as DNA: TGTGCCAGCAGTGATGCGGGACAGGTTTACGAGCAGTACTTC.

This clone was detected only once. The gene calls are TRBV5-6 and TRBJ2-1; 9 bases agree with TRBD2. This CDR3 contains 15 residues. Trimming removed 4 bases from V and 7 bases from J; junction bases left unmatched: 9. The V gene's germline CDR1 is SGHDT and CDR2 YYEEEE. The CDR3 spells CASSETGLAQNEQFF. The CDR3 region has the DNA TGTGCCAGCAGCGAGACGGGACTAGCTCAAAATGAGCAGTTCTTC.

In this sample, this clone turned up many times. The chain carries TRBV11-2 and TRBJ2-7, with D perhaps matching TRBD1 (6 bases). Trimming removed 4 bases from V and 2 bases from J, with 18 bases in between. CDR3 length equals 16 residues. Germline-derived CDR1 and CDR2 are SGHAT and FQNNGV. CDR3 nucleotide sequence: TGTGCCAGCAGCTCCCTCACAGGGAGTAGGGCCTACGAGCAGTACTTC. Translation: CASSSLTGSRAYEQYF.

This chain connects TRBV7-9 to TRBJ1-5, with TRBD1 as a possible D gene (5 bases). This CDR3 region has 16 residues. V was trimmed by 1 base and J by 0 bases, leaving 10 bases between them. The germline V gene encodes CDR1 SEHNR and CDR2 FQNEAQ (reference sequence). The CDR3 loop is CASSLGGDYSNQPQHF. The DNA of the CDR3 is TGTGCCAGCAGCTTAGGGGGGGACTATAGCAATCAGCCCCAGCATTTT.

This clone has just a few counts. This rearrangement joins TRBV5-1 to TRBJ2-7; 10 bases align to TRBD1. The CDR3 is 14 amino acids. The V gene's germline CDR1 is SGHRS and CDR2 YFSETQ. The J segment lost 6 bases and the V segment lost 2 bases, leaving 5 bases of the junction unmatched. Here the CDR3 reads CASSLKGTGVEQYF. CDR3 DNA: TGCGCCAGCAGCTTAAAAGGGACAGGGGTCGAGCAGTACTTC. The full variable domain, its missing parts supplied by reference TRBV5-1 and TRBJ2-7, is KAGVTQTPRYLIKTRGQQVTLSCSPISGHRSVSWYQQTPGQGLQFLFEYFSETQRNKGNFPGRFSGRQFSNSRSEMNVSTLELGDSALYLCASSLKGTGVEQYFGPGTRLTVT.

V usage is TRBV5-1 and J usage is TRBJ2-2; TRBD2 matches at 12 bases. Germline assignment: CDR1 SGHRS and CDR2 YFSETQ. Trimming at V came to 6 bases and at J to 1 base, leaving 4 bases not matched to a gene. The CDR3 has 16 residues. The CDR3 sequence is CASTLLAGGNTGELFF. CDR3 in DNA: TGCGCCAGCACCCTACTAGCGGGAGGGAACACCGGGGAGCTGTTTTTT.

The chain combines TRBV14 with TRBJ2-1; 9 bases agree with TRBD2. Looked up from germline, CDR1 is SGHDN and CDR2 is FVKESK. Unmatched junction bases numbered 4, after V lost 2 bases and J lost 5 bases. The CDR3 is 15 amino acids. CDR3 sequence: CASSQLGLADNEQFF. The CDR3 DNA is TGTGCCAGCAGCCAACTGGGACTAGCCGACAATGAGCAGTTCTTC.

The sample holds one count of this clone. This chain connects TRBV29-1 to TRBJ1-1, with TRBD1 matching over 10 bases. This CDR3 spans 14 amino acids. Germline V CDR1 and CDR2: SQVTM, ANQGSEA. V lost 5 bases and J lost 3; bases outside the gene matches: 6. The DNA of the CDR3 is TGCAGCGTTTACCGGGACAGGGGAGACACTGAAGCTTTCTTT. Amino acid sequence: CSVYRDRGDTEAFF.

The CDR3 sequence is CASSDSNSYEQYF. The CDR3 nucleotides are TGTGCCAGCTCGGACAGTAACTCCTACGAGCAGTACTTC. The chain couples TRBV6-6 to TRBJ2-7, with D possibly being TRBD1 (6 bases). This CDR3 region has 13 residues. V dropped 8 bases and J dropped 0 bases, with 11 bases sitting between them. Per germline, CDR1 MNHNY and CDR2 SVGAGI (reference sequence).

The chain uses TRBV27 and TRBJ2-2; possibly TRBD1 for D (5 bases). This CDR3 comprises 15 residues. V lost 6 bases and J 2 bases, leaving 13 bases between the germline ends. Germline CDR1 reads MNHEY; CDR2 reads SMNVEV (reference sequence). CDR3 protein: CASRTDNTNTGELFF. As DNA, the CDR3 is TGTGCCAGCAGGACAGACAACACAAACACCGGGGAGCTGTTTTTT.

V and J are TRBV28 and TRBJ2-1; no clear D gene. The CDR3 is made up of 13 amino acids. Germline CDR1 MDHEN, CDR2 SYDVKM. V was pared by 6 bases and J by 6 bases, with 12 bases between. CDR3 amino acids: CASRTRLGNEQFF. CDR3 bases: TGTGCCAGCAGAACCAGACTCGGCAATGAGCAGTTCTTC.

This clone was observed a single time. At the DNA level, this CDR3 is encoded by other sequences in the same sample as well. The V gene is TRBV5-1, the J gene TRBJ2-1, with a tentative D call TRBD2 (6 bases). The germline gives CDR1 SGHRS, CDR2 YFSETQ. The CDR3 has 12 residues. Trimming removed 0 bases at V and 9 bases at J, with 7 bases between. CDR3 loop: CASSLEEGEQFF. The CDR3 nucleotides are TGCGCCAGCAGCTTGGAGGAGGGTGAGCAGTTCTTC.

In this sample, this clone turned up many times. J is TRBJ2-4 and V is TRBV7-8; tentative D call: TRBD2 (5 bases). The CDR3 sequence is 16 residues long. The germline V gene encodes CDR1 SGHVS and CDR2 FQNEAQ. V lost 1 base to trimming and J lost 7 bases, with 17 bases between them. The CDR3 nucleotides are TGTGCCAGCAGCTTAGGAGGGAATGATGTCGGGAACATTCAGTACTTC. Translated: CASSLGGNDVGNIQYF.

V gene TRBV10-1 combines with J gene TRBJ2-5; D is undetermined. The CDR3 runs 13 residues. CDR1 and CDR2 (germline): WNHNN, SYGVQD (reference sequence). The V and J ends lost 4 bases and 2 bases respectively, with 8 bases between them. CDR3 amino acids: CASSVGPQETQYF. The DNA for the CDR3 is TGCGCCAGCAGTGTTGGCCCACAAGAGACCCAGTACTTC.

On this clone itself: A read error is possible here, since a much larger clone lies one base away. The sample contains more than one DNA sequence encoding this CDR3. This sequence joins TRBV7-9 and TRBJ1-1; TRBD1 matches 8 bases. The CDR3 has 15 residues. From germline, CDR1 is SEHNR and CDR2 FQNEAQ (reference sequence). CDR3 in DNA: TGTGCCAGCAGCTCCGGACAGGGACAATACACTGAAGCCTTCTTT. This sequence encodes CASSSGQGQYTEAFF.

This clone came up a few times. This chain joins TRBV28 and TRBJ2-7; unclear D gene. In germline, CDR1 is MDHEN, CDR2 SYDVKM. This CDR3 spans 12 amino acids. V was trimmed by 6 bases and J by 5 bases, leaving 11 bases between them. The CDR3 protein is CASSPHPHEQYF. The CDR3 DNA reads as TGTGCCAGCAGCCCCCACCCTCACGAGCAGTACTTC. The entire variable domain, with the rest obtained from reference TRBV28 and TRBJ2-7, is as follows: DVKVTQSSRYLVKRTGEKVFLECVQDMDHENMFWYRQDPGLGLRLIYFSYDVKMKEKGDIPEGYSVSREKKERFSLILESASTNQTSMYLCASSPHPHEQYFGPGTRLTVT.

This clone was observed a few times. Other DNA sequences in the same sample also yield this CDR3. The chain is built from TRBV10-1 and TRBJ2-5, with D unresolved. CDR1 is WNHNN and CDR2 is SYGVQD in the germline V gene (reference sequence). This CDR3 comprises 13 residues. Trimming pared 3 bases from V and 4 bases from J, leaving 9 bases between. The CDR3 sequence: CASSESPGETQYF. The CDR3 region has the DNA TGCGCCAGCAGTGAATCGCCCGGAGAGACCCAGTACTTC.